A selection of T cell receptor beta chains follows, all from one sample in a study of T cell repertoires in cytomegalovirus infection. One entry per CDR3 protein results from TCRdb running MiXCR on the reads. This sample has about 180,000 distinct CDR3 sequences, with about 20% found just once. These receptors lack a known antigen. Sequencing was performed on CD8+ T cells from cultured PBMCs, taken from culture after CMV antigen stimulation. These receptors were taken from a human donor in good health (CMV status not recorded). Some clones in this sample may be carry-over from other donors' samples. CDR3s include the opening cysteine and the closing phenylalanine or tryptophan. The order of the fields is D gene, clone size, J gene, V gene, CDR3 DNA, CDR3 protein. A D gene is named only where the DNA matches it firmly. Not every row has a clone size; where given, it reads once, few, many or a size class.

- | - | TRBJ1-2 | TRBV14 | TGTGCCAGCAGCCAAGAAGAGTCGGCAGGAATTTATGGCTACACCTTC | CASSQEESAGIYGYTF
TRBD2 | few | TRBJ2-1 | TRBV7-8 | TGTGCCAGCAGCCCTTTTAGCGGGGGAATCTCCAATGAGCAGTTCTTC | CASSPFSGGISNEQFF
- | - | TRBJ2-2 | TRBV19 | TGTGCCAGTATAGGCGGAGCCGGGGAGCTGTTTTTT | CASIGGAGELFF
- | - | TRBJ2-3 | TRBV27 | TGTGCCAGCAGCTCCCTAGCTAGCGAGTACACAGATACGCAGTATTTT | CASSSLASEYTDTQYF
- | few | TRBJ2-2 | TRBV12-5 | TGTGCTAGTGGTTTAACAACCGGGGAGCTGTTTTTT | CASGLTTGELFF
TRBD1 | many | TRBJ2-1 | TRBV24-1 | TGTGCCACCAGTGATTCGACAGGGCCGTGGGGGCAGTTCTTC | CATSDSTGPWGQFF
- | - | TRBJ2-3 | TRBV6-6 | TGTGCCAGCAGTTACTCGGGGGGAGCAGATACGCAGTATTTT | CASSYSGGADTQYF
- | few | TRBJ1-1 | TRBV6-2/TRBV6-3 | TGTGCCAGCAGTTACTCCACGGACGGTAAGAACACTGAAGCTTTCTTT | CASSYSTDGKNTEAFF
- | - | TRBJ1-2 | TRBV7-6 | TGTGCCAGCAGCCCACCCTTGGGCTATGGCTACACCTTC | CASSPPLGYGYTF
- | - | TRBJ1-4 | TRBV20-1 | TGCAGTGCTAGAGCCTCCTTCAGGGGTCCTAATGAAAAACTGTTTTTT | CSARASFRGPNEKLFF
- | - | TRBJ1-2 | TRBV29-1 | TGCAGCGTGTCTCAGGGGCAGGCGGACTATGGCTACACCTTC | CSVSQGQADYGYTF
TRBD1 | few | TRBJ2-1 | TRBV12-3/TRBV12-4 | TGTGCCAGCAGTTTAACAGGGGCAGGCAATGAGCAGTTCTTC | CASSLTGAGNEQFF
TRBD1 | - | TRBJ1-1 | TRBV11-2 | TGTGCCAGCAGCTTAGTAGGGCAGGGGGCATGGAACACTGAAGCTTTCTTT | CASSLVGQGAWNTEAFF
- | - | TRBJ2-5 | TRBV25-1 | TGTGCCAGCAGTGAAGTGGGGACACCTCAAGAGACCCAGTACTTC | CASSEVGTPQETQYF
- | - | TRBJ2-7 | TRBV7-8 | TGTGCCAGCAGCTCCCTGGTCCGTAAACCCTACGAGCAGTACTTC | CASSSLVRKPYEQYF
TRBD2 | few | TRBJ2-2 | TRBV7-3 | TGTGCCAGCAGCTTCGACACGACTAGCGGGGGGGCCGAATTCACCGGGGAGCTGTTTTTT | CASSFDTTSGGAEFTGELFF
TRBD1 | - | TRBJ1-2 | TRBV12-3/TRBV12-4 | TGTGCCAGCCTGGATTTTGGACAGGGCATCTATGGCTACACCTTC | CASLDFGQGIYGYTF
TRBD1 | few | TRBJ2-1 | TRBV3-1 | TGTGCCAGCAGGCATTCGCGAGGACAGGGGGGCGAATACAATGAGCAGTTCTTC | CASRHSRGQGGEYNEQFF
- | few | TRBJ2-3 | TRBV4-1 | TGCGCCAGCAGCCAACAGGCCTACACAGATACGCAGTATTTT | CASSQQAYTDTQYF
- | few | TRBJ1-1 | TRBV5-6 | TGTGCCAGCAGCTTCAAAGAGGTCGGACGCTTAAACACTGAAGCTTTCTTT | CASSFKEVGRLNTEAFF
- | few | TRBJ2-2 | TRBV5-5 | TGTGCCAGCAGCGTTGGAACCGGGGAGCTGTTTTTT | CASSVGTGELFF
- | - | TRBJ1-6 | TRBV6-2/TRBV6-3 | TGTGCCAGCAGTCGAACCCCCATTGGGAAGACCGCCTATAATTCACCCCTCCACTTT | CASSRTPIGKTAYNSPLHF
TRBD1 | - | TRBJ1-6 | TRBV4-1 | TGCGCCAGCAGCCAAGATCTGTCAGGGGGCACACCCCTCCACTTT | CASSQDLSGGTPLHF
- | few | TRBJ1-2 | TRBV27 | TGTGCCAGCAGTCCCTCCTTAATGTTTAGCTATGGCTACACCTTC | CASSPSLMFSYGYTF
TRBD2 | - | TRBJ2-3 | TRBV7-3 | TGTGCCAGCAGCCCGGGACTAGCTCATACCAGCACAGATACGCAGTATTTT | CASSPGLAHTSTDTQYF
- | - | TRBJ2-1 | TRBV11-2 | TGTGCCAGCAGCCCCCCTGGGACAATCTCCTACAATGAGCAGTTCTTC | CASSPPGTISYNEQFF
- | many | TRBJ1-6 | TRBV7-9 | TGTGCCAGCAGCTCCCCCGTAGGGGAGGATAATTCACCCCTCCACTTT | CASSSPVGEDNSPLHF
- | - | TRBJ2-3 | TRBV7-2 | TGTGCCAGCAGCTTATGGGAACAGGGTGGCGCAGATACGCAGTATTTT | CASSLWEQGGADTQYF
TRBD1 | medium-sized | TRBJ1-2 | TRBV20-1 | TGCAGTGCTAGACTCGGGACAGGGGGCATAGATGGCTACACCTTC | CSARLGTGGIDGYTF